This T cell receptor beta chain was retrieved from a study of blood T cell repertoires in COVID-19. The germline V gene has CDR1 LGHNA and CDR2 YSLEER. This CDR3 is built from 15 residues. The ends lost 2 bases at V and 2 bases at J; junction bases unmatched: 3. In the source study's methods: The assay estimated nucleated cells by amplifying reference gene primers. The assay was immunoSEQ multiplex PCR, and TCRdb's table has in-frame clones only and misses some. V and J calls plus clone size are reproduced from that table; the DNA served to infer D and trimming. Counted here are 250,000 to 300,000 clones, about 85% occurring once; the ten biggest clones make up roughly 2%.

This clonotype originated in a woman aged 45-59 years who had recovered from COVID-19. V gene TRBV4-3 combines with J gene TRBJ2-5; 9 positions match TRBD2. Sequencing was performed on peripheral blood. CDR3 coding DNA: TGCGCCAGCAGCCAAACGACTAGCGGACAAGAGACCCAGTACTTC. Protein: CASSQTTSGQETQYF.